The subject of this entry is one T cell receptor (beta chain). The sample is drawn from a study of blood T cell repertoires in COVID-19. Study overall: The study drew acute and convalescent COVID-19 samples from the United States, Italy and Spain. Nucleic acid was either cDNA or gDNA, and it came from T cells, B-cell-depleted T cells, or PBMCs.

Looked up from germline, CDR1 is MNHEY and CDR2 is SMNVEV (reference sequence). The length of the CDR3 is 17 residues. The germline V and J ends were trimmed by 2 bases and 2 bases, with 17 bases remaining between them. The repertoire was sequenced with immunoSEQ multiplex PCR; TCRdb's copy has only in-frame clones and lacks some. The profile shows about 190,000 clones, 78% of them singletons. The rearrangement links TRBV27 to TRBJ2-3, with D perhaps TRBD2 (5 bases). The sequence was obtained from an elderly woman with active or convalescent COVID-19. Sequenced input: peripheral blood. CDR3: CASSLGLGISNTDTQYF. For the CDR3, the DNA is TGTGCCAGCAGTTTAGGACTGGGGATATCGAACACAGATACGCAGTATTTT.